This TCR beta chain was recovered during a study of blood T cell repertoires in COVID-19 (TCRdb year 2020). For the study in its entirety: Samples covering the acute and convalescent phases of COVID-19 were provided by collaborators in the United States, Italy and Spain. The prospective study material was composed of cDNA or gDNA derived from T cells, B-cell-depleted T cells, or PBMCs. Deeply sampled blood TCRbeta repertoires from subjects exposed to, actively infected with, or recovered from COVID-19 were included in the dataset. The repertoires were released in a freely available public database meant as a resource for research on the immune response to SARS-CoV-2. Samples came from the ongoing ImmuneRACE study (first 160 participants) plus 1,254 subjects from 6 global collaborators. The sample metadata nearly always contained a de-identified subject ID, COVID-19 status, age in years and sex. HLA class I and class II types, where available, came from metadata supplied by the sample provider rather than from assay-based typing.

TCRbeta CDR3 regions were amplified from genomic DNA by means of the immunoSEQ Assay, a bias-controlled multiplex PCR. As for how the authors treated the data: Nucleated cell counts per sample were estimated from amplification of reference gene primers within the assay. To quantify the absolute abundance of each unique TCRbeta CDR3 rearrangement, sequence reads were collapsed and filtered. For each sample, productive Simpson clonality was calculated by taking the square root of Simpson's diversity index across productive rearrangements. TCRdb took this table from immuneACCESS and kept in-frame rearrangements with V and J called. Such tables lack part of the clones; where checked against another copy, unresolved V genes explain under half of the gap, and the rest is unexplained. That table is the source of V, J and clone size, and D and trimming were worked out from the DNA. This sample lists 180,000 or so clones; roughly 90% were detected once. Roughly 6.7% of the sample is taken by the ten largest.

Comments on this clone: The antigen it recognizes is unknown. Per-base qualities were not stored, and no clone one base away is much larger.

The full study reports these points: The quantity of clinical and demographic metadata differed by source and by participant and was supplied without curation.

Collaborating institutions collected whole blood in K2EDTA tubes following their own protocols. For TCRbeta analysis, collaborators shipped samples as frozen whole blood, isolated PBMCs, or DNA extracted from either of those sample types. The sequencing sample was made of peripheral blood. The clonotype was recovered from a middle-aged man with acute or convalescent COVID-19.

The CDR3 reads as follows: CASSIRDSGGTQYF. The DNA reads as follows: TGCGCCAGCAGCATCCGGGACTCCGGAGGGACCCAGTACTTC. The chain is encoded by TRBV5-1 joined to TRBJ2-5; possibly the D gene is TRBD2, per 6 matching bases. From the cysteine up to the phenylalanine, the CDR3 has a length of 14 residues. Of all the DNA, just the CDR3 is kept, 42 bases in frame from base 1. Trimming takes 4 bases from V and 7 bases from J, and the germline ends sit 17 bases apart. CDR1 SGHRS and CDR2 YFSETQ were looked up in the germline V gene. The reference TRBV5-1 and TRBJ2-5 proteins fill in what lies around the CDR3, so the full variable domain reads KAGVTQTPRYLIKTRGQQVTLSCSPISGHRSVSWYQQTPGQGLQFLFEYFSETQRNKGNFPGRFSGRQFSNSRSEMNVSTLELGDSALYLCASSIRDSGGTQYFGPGTRLLVL.